Presented here are 19 T cell receptor beta chains from one specimen sequenced in a study of T cell repertoires in cytomegalovirus infection (dated by TCRdb to about 2019). Sample treatment or condition, as interpreted from the label and publication: in vitro stimulation with specific CMV peptide epitopes to enrich CMV-specific T cells. Sequencing was carried out with an Illumina HiSeq 1500. TCRdb trimmed public reads at Q25 via fastp, called clones via MiXCR and kept in-frame beta chains. For every CDR3 protein sequence, its rows merge into one entry that carries the most common genes and DNA. The sample profile shows about 220,000 distinct CDR3 sequences; less than 50% of them were found once. The ten largest make up about 60% of the sample. These receptors' antigens are unknown. Sequencing was performed on CD8+ T cells from cultured PBMCs, taken from culture after CMV antigen stimulation. The receptor source for this set is a human donor in good health (CMV status not recorded). Some clones in this sample may be carry-over from other donors' samples.

This chain uses TRBV4-2 with TRBJ2-2, with 8 nucleotides matching TRBD1. CDR1 is LGHNA and CDR2 is YNFKEQ in the germline V gene. The junction had 8 bases not matched to a gene; V was cut back by 3 bases and J by 8 bases. This CDR3 comprises 15 residues. For the CDR3, the DNA is TGTGCCAGCAGCCATGTGACAGGGGTCTCTGGGGAGCTGTTTTTT. This gives the protein CASSHVTGVSGELFF.

V is TRBV4-1 and J is TRBJ2-3; 7 bases line up with TRBD1. CDR1 is MGHRA and CDR2 is YSYEKL in the germline V gene. Unmatched junction bases numbered 4, after V lost 3 bases and J lost 1 base. The CDR3 sequence is 15 residues long. The CDR3 nucleotides read TGCGCCAGCAGCCAGAAAACAGGGGGCACAGATACGCAGTATTTT. Residues: CASSQKTGGTDTQYF.

The chain carries TRBV10-3 and TRBJ2-1; D possibly corresponds to TRBD2 (6 bases). This CDR3 has 16 residues. Trimming took off 6 bases at V and 5 bases at J, with 20 bases between the two ends. Per germline, CDR1 ENHRY and CDR2 SYGVKD. This CDR3 reads CAIREGGGPLDNEQFF. DNA for the CDR3: TGTGCCATCAGGGAGGGTGGCGGACCCCTTGACAATGAGCAGTTCTTC.

The gene calls are TRBV7-9 and TRBJ1-1; 8 bases line up with TRBD1. The CDR3 totals 14 residues. Per the germline V gene, CDR1 is SEHNR and CDR2 is FQNEAQ (reference sequence). J gave up 4 bases and V 3 bases, and 4 bases lay outside the gene matches. CDR3 sequence reads: CASSFRTGSTEAFF. The CDR3 DNA follows: TGTGCCAGCAGCTTTCGGACAGGGAGCACTGAAGCTTTCTTT.

The V and J genes are TRBV7-2 and TRBJ2-5; 9 positions agree with TRBD2. The CDR3 is 16 amino acids. Germline CDR1 and CDR2: SGHTA and FQGNSA. V trimming: 6 bases; J trimming: 4 bases; junction bases outside the gene matches: 12. CDR3 DNA: TGTGCCAGCAGGCGGGGGGGGCGGGAAGGGGTAGAGACCCAGTACTTC. This gives the protein CASRRGGREGVETQYF.

This clonotype was picked up a small number of times. This chain joins TRBV28 and TRBJ2-2; D is possibly TRBD2 (6 bases). V lost 4 bases to trimming and J lost 4 bases, with 13 bases between them. The CDR3 totals 15 residues. Per the germline V gene, CDR1 is MDHEN and CDR2 is SYDVKM. CDR3 nucleotides: TGTGCCAGCAGTTCTATGACTAGGCGCACCGGGGAGCTGTTTTTT. It is translated as CASSSMTRRTGELFF.

V gene TRBV12-3 or TRBV12-4 combines with J gene TRBJ2-1, with TRBD2 identical over 9 bases. V trimming: 7 bases; J trimming: 4 bases; junction bases outside the gene matches: 8. This CDR3 is 15 amino acids long. The CDR3 loop is CASIQPGLAYNEQFF. In nucleotides, the CDR3 is TGTGCCAGCATCCAACCGGGACTAGCTTACAATGAGCAGTTCTTC.

V usage is TRBV7-8 and J usage is TRBJ2-4; D may be TRBD2 (5 bases). Germline assignment: CDR1 SGHVS and CDR2 FQNEAQ. V was clipped by 2 bases and J by 0 bases, with 11 bases between them. The length of the CDR3 is 16 residues. In DNA form, the CDR3 reads TGTGCCAGCAGCTTAACTAGATTACTAGCCAAAAACATTCAGTACTTC. Its protein is CASSLTRLLAKNIQYF. Full variable domain (remainder filled in from reference TRBV7-8 and TRBJ2-4): GAGVSQSPRYKVAKRGQDVALRCDPISGHVSLFWYQQALGQGPEFLTYFQNEAQLDKSGLPSDRFFAERPEGSVSTLKIQRTQQEDSAVYLCASSLTRLLAKNIQYFGAGTRLSVL.

V is TRBV7-3 and J is TRBJ2-3; a weak D match, TRBD1 (6 bases). The CDR3 spans 16 residues. Deletions cut 4 bases from V and 1 base from J, with 15 bases between. CDR1 and CDR2 (germline): SGHTA, FQGTGA. CDR3 region: CASSSTGKQRTDTQYF. The CDR3 DNA reads TGTGCCAGCAGCTCGACAGGAAAACAACGCACAGATACGCAGTATTTT. Looking up the rest from reference TRBV7-3 and TRBJ2-3 gives the full variable domain: GAGVSQTPSNKVTEKGKYVELRCDPISGHTALYWYRQSLGQGPEFLIYFQGTGAADDSGLPNDRFFAVRPEGSVSTLKIQRTERGDSAVYLCASSSTGKQRTDTQYFGPGTRLTVL.

The CDR3 sequence is CASSLESGLAYEQYF. CDR3 nucleotide sequence: TGTGCCAGCAGCTTAGAGAGTGGCCTAGCGTATGAGCAGTACTTC. The V call is TRBV11-2, the J call TRBJ2-7; perhaps TRBD2 as D (6 bases). CDR3 length: 15 residues. Germline CDR1 and CDR2: SGHAT and FQNNGV. The V end was cut by 0 bases, the J end by 7 bases, with 16 bases between. The full variable domain, its missing parts supplied by reference TRBV11-2 and TRBJ2-7, is EAGVAQSPRYKIIEKRQSVAFWCNPISGHATLYWYQQILGQGPKLLIQFQNNGVVDDSQLPKDRFSAERLKGVDSTLKIQPAKLEDSAVYLCASSLESGLAYEQYFGPGTRLTVT.

This rearrangement joins TRBV19 to TRBJ2-2; D might be TRBD1 or TRBD2, each matching 6 bases. Trimming left V 9 bases short and J 8 bases short, with 13 bases between. The CDR3 totals 12 residues. Germline CDR1 LNHDA, CDR2 SQIVND (reference sequence). The CDR3 coding sequence is TGTGCCAGCGACGGGGGCCAGGGGGAGCTGTTTTTT. It encodes CASDGGQGELFF. Full variable domain (missing parts from reference TRBV19 and TRBJ2-2): DGGITQSPKYLFRKEGQNVTLSCEQNLNHDAMYWYRQDPGQGLRLIYYSQIVNDFQKGDIAEGYSVSREKKESFPLTVTSAQKNPTAFYLCASDGGQGELFFGEGSRLTVL.

The chain employs TRBV12-3 or TRBV12-4 and TRBJ1-4; D gene uncertain. This CDR3 is 14 amino acids long. V lost 7 bases and J 4 bases, leaving 13 bases between the germline ends. The DNA for the CDR3 is TGTGCCAGCACCCCGGGAGTTTATAATGAAAAACTGTTTTTT. Its protein product is CASTPGVYNEKLFF.

This clonotype has only a few counts. V gene TRBV7-9 combines with J gene TRBJ2-4; D may match TRBD1 or TRBD2 (5 bases each). The germline CDR1 and CDR2 sequences are SEHNR and FQNEAQ (reference sequence). The CDR3 is 14 amino acids. Trimming pared 5 bases from V and 8 bases from J, leaving 16 bases between. CDR3 sequence (DNA): TGTGCCAGCAGCCAACCGGCCCAGGGAGACATTCAGTACTTC. The encoded protein is CASSQPAQGDIQYF. Supplemented by reference TRBV7-9 and TRBJ2-4, the full variable domain reads DTGVSQNPRHKITKRGQNVTFRCDPISEHNRLYWYRQTLGQGPEFLTYFQNEAQLEKSRLLSDRFSAERPKGSFSTLEIQRTEQGDSAMYLCASSQPAQGDIQYFGAGTRLSVL.

The chain employs TRBV11-2 and TRBJ2-2; no definite D call. The CDR3 extends over 17 amino acids. Between the trimmed V and J ends, which lost 4 bases and 3 bases, there was a span of 18 bases. Germline CDR1 and CDR2: SGHAT and FQNNGV. The CDR3 loop reads CASSSPTSEAHTGELFF. CDR3 DNA sequence: TGTGCCAGCAGCTCACCCACGTCCGAAGCGCACACCGGGGAGCTGTTTTTT.

The gene calls are TRBV7-8 and TRBJ2-5, with D uncertain. The CDR3 sequence is 14 residues long. Germline CDR1 reads SGHVS; CDR2 reads FQNEAQ. V lost 5 bases to trimming and J lost 4 bases, with 14 bases between them. CDR3 nucleotides: TGTGCCAGCAGCCACGAGCGTCGAGGAGAGACCCAGTACTTC. It encodes CASSHERRGETQYF.

This clonotype was detected ten times or more. This chain joins TRBV7-2 and TRBJ1-3; D unresolved. V was shortened by 3 bases and J by 0 bases, with 15 bases between the two germline ends. The length of the CDR3 is 17 residues. Germline assignment: CDR1 SGHTA and CDR2 FQGNSA. CDR3 region: CASSLLSGVNSGNTIYF. The CDR3 DNA follows: TGTGCCAGCAGCTTGTTAAGTGGGGTTAACTCTGGAAACACCATATATTTT.

This chain's CDR3 is CASLYRYTGELFF. As DNA, the CDR3 is TGTGCCAGCTTGTATCGCTACACCGGGGAGCTGTTTTTT. The V gene is TRBV27, the J gene TRBJ2-2; D gene uncertain. V was shortened by 8 bases and J by 3 bases, with 10 bases between the two germline ends. The CDR3 runs to 13 residues. CDR1 MNHEY and CDR2 SMNVEV come from the germline V gene (reference sequence).

The chain couples TRBV27 to TRBJ2-7; TRBD1 agrees at 7 bases. V was clipped by 4 bases and J by 2 bases; unmatched bases: 2. Germline loops: CDR1 MNHEY, CDR2 SMNVEV (reference sequence). There are 13 residues in the CDR3. The CDR3 protein is CASSWTGPYEQYF. Here the CDR3 DNA reads TGTGCCAGCAGTTGGACAGGCCCCTACGAGCAGTACTTC.

In DNA form, the CDR3 reads TGTGCCAGCAGTTTCGACAGGGCGGGCTCCTACGAGCAGTACTTC. Translated, it gives CASSFDRAGSYEQYF. This sequence joins TRBV6-1 and TRBJ2-7; 7 nucleotides align to TRBD1. Germline CDR1 MNHNS, CDR2 SASEGT. V dropped 5 bases and J dropped 0; count of bases not matched to a gene: 7. The CDR3 spans 15 residues.